Listed below are T cell receptor beta chains from one sample, sequenced in a study of blood T cells in healthy people across ages. TCRdb independently ran MiXCR on the 5' RACE reads; one entry per CDR3 protein. The top ten clones hold roughly 10% of a sample with roughly 1.6 million distinct CDR3 sequences, roughly 32% of them seen once. The specimen sequenced was blood. The receptors derive from a woman aged 25-40 years in good health. The CDR3 runs from the conserved cysteine through the conserved F or W. Fields, in order: J gene, V gene, clone size, D gene, CDR3 protein, CDR3 DNA. The D gene is left open where the match is weak. Clone size appears in some rows only: once, few, many, or a class for an expanded clone.

TRBJ2-3,TRBV29-1,many,TRBD2,CSVEGAQRGGPDTQYF,TGCAGCGTTGAAGGAGCGCAGCGGGGGGGCCCAGATACGCAGTATTTT
TRBJ1-1,TRBV29-1,few,NA,CSVPLNSEAFF,TGCAGCGTTCCTTTGAACTCTGAAGCTTTCTTT
TRBJ2-5,TRBV20-1,NA,NA,CSAKGPGVETQYF,TGCAGTGCTAAGGGCCCAGGGGTAGAGACCCAGTACTTC
TRBJ2-1,TRBV30,few,NA,CAWEYEQFF,TGTGCCTGGGAATATGAGCAGTTCTTC
TRBJ2-4,TRBV4-1,NA,NA,CASSQVPDLAKNIQYF,TGCGCCAGCAGCCAAGTCCCCGACTTAGCCAAAAACATTCAGTACTTC
TRBJ1-2,TRBV24-1,once,TRBD1,CAASQGGYGYTF,TGTGCCGCCAGTCAGGGGGGCTATGGCTACACCTTC
TRBJ1-4,TRBV7-9,few,NA,CASSLGVSGGEKLFF,TGTGCCAGCAGCTTAGGCGTGTCGGGTGGGGAAAAACTGTTTTTT
TRBJ2-3,TRBV30,few,NA,CACPTVRGGTDTQYF,TGTGCCTGTCCAACGGTGAGGGGGGGCACAGATACGCAGTATTTT
TRBJ2-1,TRBV15,NA,TRBD1,CATSSPDRGVSYNEQFF,TGTGCCACCAGCAGTCCAGACAGGGGTGTTTCCTACAATGAGCAGTTCTTC
TRBJ2-3,TRBV2,NA,TRBD2,CATDPDIAGAVTDTQYF,TGTGCCACCGATCCCGATATAGCGGGAGCGGTCACAGATACGCAGTATTTT
TRBJ2-1,TRBV6-1,few,TRBD2,CASRGTRGINEQFF,TGTGCCAGCAGGGGGACTAGGGGAATTAATGAGCAGTTCTTC
TRBJ2-7,TRBV6-6,many,NA,CASSPGEAYSEYF,TGTGCCAGCAGTCCGGGGGAGGCATATTCGGAGTACTTC
TRBJ1-4,TRBV5-1,few,NA,CASSSGPTGRDNEKLFF,TGCGCCAGCAGCTCCGGACCGACGGGAAGGGATAATGAAAAACTGTTTTTT
TRBJ1-2,TRBV9,NA,NA,CANSGGTSYGGYTF,TGTGCCAACAGCGGGGGGACATCCTACGGCGGCTACACCTTC
TRBJ2-7,TRBV4-1,many,NA,CASSQGTAFYEQYF,TGCGCCAGCAGCCAAGGGACAGCCTTCTACGAGCAGTACTTC
TRBJ1-1,TRBV20-1,NA,NA,CSARLQVEAFF,TGCAGTGCTAGACTTCAGGTTGAAGCTTTCTTT
TRBJ2-1,TRBV5-1,NA,TRBD1,CTSSPLRQGTAPSNEQFF,TGCACCAGCAGCCCCCTACGCCAGGGGACAGCCCCTTCCAATGAGCAGTTCTTC
TRBJ2-3,TRBV7-9,few,NA,CASSLDYDRTDTQYF,TGTGCCAGCAGCTTAGACTACGACAGGACAGATACGCAGTATTTT
TRBJ2-1,TRBV23-1,NA,NA,CASSQSRDIYNEQFF,TGCGCCAGCAGTCAATCGCGGGACATTTACAATGAGCAGTTCTTC
TRBJ1-6,TRBV2,few,NA,CATSLGGADNSPLHF,TGTGCCACCAGCCTCGGGGGCGCAGATAATTCACCCCTCCACTTT
TRBJ2-3,TRBV9,once,TRBD2,CASSVGLAEGSSSADTQYF,TGTGCCAGCAGCGTAGGACTAGCAGAGGGGAGTTCTTCAGCAGATACGCAGTATTTT
TRBJ2-7,TRBV25-1,few,TRBD1,CASSEAGTGVYEQYF,TGTGCCAGCAGTGAAGCCGGGACAGGGGTATACGAGCAGTACTTC
TRBJ2-2,TRBV4-2,NA,TRBD2,CASSQGGAGGPNTGELFF,TGTGCCAGCAGCCAAGGAGGTGCGGGAGGGCCTAACACCGGGGAGCTGTTTTTT
TRBJ2-7,TRBV11-2,NA,NA,CASSLSAWAPYEQYF,TGTGCCAGCAGCTTAAGTGCTTGGGCCCCGTACGAGCAGTACTTC
TRBJ1-3,TRBV7-9,NA,NA,CASSFRDPGNTIYF,TGTGCCAGCAGTTTTCGGGACCCTGGAAACACCATATATTTT
TRBJ2-7,TRBV2,NA,NA,CASSEFRDSSYEQYF,TGTGCCAGCAGTGAATTCCGGGATAGCTCCTACGAGCAGTACTTC
TRBJ1-3,TRBV12-3/TRBV12-4,NA,NA,CASSLWGSGNTIYF,TGTGCCAGCAGTTTGTGGGGCTCTGGAAACACCATATATTTT
TRBJ2-4,TRBV11-2,NA,NA,CASSSGWQGRFSNIQYF,TGTGCCAGCAGCTCCGGGTGGCAGGGAAGGTTTAGTAACATTCAGTACTTC
TRBJ2-7,TRBV7-9,many,TRBD2,CASTHERGLTYEQYF,TGTGCCAGCACCCACGAGCGGGGGCTGACCTACGAGCAGTACTTC
TRBJ2-7,TRBV11-2,NA,NA,CASSQTRDSTHEQYF,TGTGCCAGCAGCCAGACTAGAGACAGCACGCACGAGCAGTACTTC
TRBJ1-6,TRBV20-1,NA,NA,CSARQGMNSPLHF,TGCAGTGCTAGACAGGGAATGAATTCACCCCTCCACTTT
TRBJ2-7,TRBV10-1,once,NA,CASSESGDGYEQYF,TGCGCCAGCAGTGAGTCGGGCGACGGCTACGAGCAGTACTTC
TRBJ2-5,TRBV20-1,NA,TRBD2,CSARDEFSGRDETQYF,TGCAGTGCTAGAGATGAATTTAGCGGGAGGGACGAGACCCAGTACTTC
TRBJ2-3,TRBV6-6,few,NA,CVSSYIVTDTQYF,TGTGTCAGCAGTTACATCGTGACAGATACGCAGTATTTT
TRBJ1-1,TRBV9,few,TRBD1,CASSATGVDTEAFF,TGTGCCAGCAGCGCAACAGGGGTGGACACTGAAGCTTTCTTT
TRBJ2-1,TRBV20-1,NA,NA,CSAETAYNEQFF,TGCAGTGCTGAGACTGCCTACAATGAGCAGTTCTTC
TRBJ1-2,TRBV5-1,NA,NA,CASSFGHGGLGYTF,TGCGCCAGCAGCTTTGGGCACGGAGGGCTTGGCTACACCTTC
TRBJ1-1,TRBV5-1,NA,NA,CASSLSTYMNTEAFF,TGCGCCAGCAGCTTGTCGACATACATGAACACTGAAGCTTTCTTT
TRBJ2-1,TRBV6-1,few,TRBD2,CASSEASGIYNEQFF,TGTGCCAGCAGTGAAGCTAGCGGGATTTACAATGAGCAGTTCTTC
TRBJ2-2,TRBV3-1,few,NA,CASSSEGTGELFF,TGTGCCAGCAGCTCGGAGGGCACCGGGGAGCTGTTTTTT
TRBJ2-3,TRBV14,NA,NA,CASSPTGRLNTQYF,TGTGCCAGCAGCCCGACGGGGAGGCTTAATACGCAGTATTTT
TRBJ2-7,TRBV12-3/TRBV12-4,many,NA,CASSPRGLYEQYF,TGTGCCAGCAGTCCCCGGGGCCTGTACGAGCAGTACTTC